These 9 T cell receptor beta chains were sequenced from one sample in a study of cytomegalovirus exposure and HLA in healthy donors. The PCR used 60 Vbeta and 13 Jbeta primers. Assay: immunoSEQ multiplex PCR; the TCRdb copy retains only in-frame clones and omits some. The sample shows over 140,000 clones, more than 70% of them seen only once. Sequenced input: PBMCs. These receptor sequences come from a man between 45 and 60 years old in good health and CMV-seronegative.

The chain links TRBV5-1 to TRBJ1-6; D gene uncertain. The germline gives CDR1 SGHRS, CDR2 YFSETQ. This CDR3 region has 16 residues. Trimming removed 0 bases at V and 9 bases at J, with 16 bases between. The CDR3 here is CASSLGQARLGSPLHF. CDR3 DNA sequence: TGCGCCAGCAGCTTGGGGCAGGCCCGCCTTGGTTCACCCCTCCACTTT.

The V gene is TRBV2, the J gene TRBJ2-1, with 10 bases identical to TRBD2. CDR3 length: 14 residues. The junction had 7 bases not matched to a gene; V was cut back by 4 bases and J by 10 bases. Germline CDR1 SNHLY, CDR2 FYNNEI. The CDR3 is CASSALAGVQEQFF. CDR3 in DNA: TGTGCCAGCAGTGCGCTAGCGGGAGTTCAGGAGCAGTTCTTC.

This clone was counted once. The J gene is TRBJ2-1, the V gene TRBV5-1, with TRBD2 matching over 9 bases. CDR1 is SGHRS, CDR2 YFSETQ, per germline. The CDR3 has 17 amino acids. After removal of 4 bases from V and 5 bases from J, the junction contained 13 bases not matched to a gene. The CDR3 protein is CASSVSGGFTTNNEQFF. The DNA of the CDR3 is TGCGCCAGCAGCGTTAGCGGGGGTTTCACTACCAACAATGAGCAGTTCTTC.

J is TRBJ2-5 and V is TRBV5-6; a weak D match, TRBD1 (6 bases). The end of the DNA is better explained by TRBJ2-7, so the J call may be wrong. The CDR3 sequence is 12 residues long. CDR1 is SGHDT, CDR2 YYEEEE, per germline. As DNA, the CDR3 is TGTGCCAGCAGCTCACAGGGTTACGAGCAGTACTTC. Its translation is CASSSQGYEQYF.

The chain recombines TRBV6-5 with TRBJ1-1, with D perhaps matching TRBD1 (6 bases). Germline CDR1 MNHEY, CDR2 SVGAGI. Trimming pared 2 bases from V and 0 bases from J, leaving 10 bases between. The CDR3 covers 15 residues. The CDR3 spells CASSYPGGLNTEAFF. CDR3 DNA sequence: TGTGCCAGCAGTTACCCGGGGGGCTTGAACACTGAAGCTTTCTTT.

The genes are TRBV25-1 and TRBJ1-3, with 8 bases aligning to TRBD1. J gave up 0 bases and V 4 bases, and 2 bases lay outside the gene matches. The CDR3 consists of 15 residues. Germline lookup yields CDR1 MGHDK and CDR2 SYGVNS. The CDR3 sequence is CASSAGQVSGNTIYF. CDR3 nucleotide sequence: TGTGCCAGCAGTGCGGGACAGGTCTCTGGAAACACCATATATTTT.

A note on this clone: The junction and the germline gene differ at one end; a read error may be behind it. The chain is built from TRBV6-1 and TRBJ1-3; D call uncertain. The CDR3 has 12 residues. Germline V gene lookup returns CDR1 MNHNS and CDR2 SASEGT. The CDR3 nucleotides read TGTGCCAGCAGTGAGACTGGAGACACCATATATTTT. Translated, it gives CASSETGDTIYF.

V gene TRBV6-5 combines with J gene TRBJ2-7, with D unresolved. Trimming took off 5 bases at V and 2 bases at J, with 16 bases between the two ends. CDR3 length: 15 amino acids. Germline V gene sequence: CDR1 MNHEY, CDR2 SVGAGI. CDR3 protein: CASSARGLVAYEQYF. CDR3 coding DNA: TGTGCCAGCAGTGCCAGAGGCCTGGTTGCCTACGAGCAGTACTTC.

The CDR3 loop is CASRRTGWSNQPQHF. Written as DNA, the CDR3 is TGTGCCAGTAGGAGGACAGGGTGGAGCAATCAGCCCCAGCATTTT. The gene calls are TRBV19 and TRBJ1-5; 8 bases are a match to TRBD1. Germline V CDR1 and CDR2: LNHDA, SQIVND (reference sequence). V lost 6 bases and J lost 1; bases outside the gene matches: 5. The CDR3 extends over 15 amino acids.